This T cell receptor beta chain was observed in a study of T cells in Graves' hyperthyroidism and ophthalmopathy (dated by TCRdb to about 2019). For the wider study: Peripheral blood was sampled at the time of initial diagnosis, prior to any treatment. To identify TCR V-J signatures that set the groups apart, the researchers used a discovery cohort of about a hundred patients, made up of around 40 with Graves' ophthalmopathy and 57 with stable Graves' hyperthyroidism. Prospective prediction of ophthalmopathy was tested in an independent validation cohort consisting of roughly 20 hyperthyroidism patients and 15 to 17 patients who later progressed to ophthalmopathy. For training and testing, the roughly 100 patients in the discovery cohort were randomly divided in a 7:3 ratio. In addition, the study compared T-cell repertoires in thyroid tissue and in blood from roughly six Graves' hyperthyroidism patients. After sampling, hyperthyroidism patients received methimazole starting at 30 mg daily, and ophthalmopathy patients received high-dose intravenous methylprednisolone. TCR Vbeta CDR3 sequencing of 135 peripheral blood samples (about 45 ophthalmopathy, 75 or so hyperthyroidism and some 17 progressor patients) is reported in the paper. Broad study findings and their caveats: In validation, the model predicted progression to ophthalmopathy with over 65% sensitivity and 72% to 85% specificity, a median of around 6.6 months before onset. Sample size was not statistically predetermined, and blinding of investigators to group allocation was not performed. Most expanded thyroid clonotypes (frequency above 0.001) were also detected in blood, suggesting blood repertoires may reflect thyroid immune responses. In cross-validation, a model built on a 13 V-J signature told ophthalmopathy apart from stable hyperthyroidism with approximately 90% sensitivity and roughly 82% specificity, and in testing the same model reached 80%/75%.

Stable Graves' hyperthyroidism was defined as no progression to ophthalmopathy during 18 months of follow-up. Hyperthyroidism patients were newly diagnosed, had a disease duration of under 2 months, and were aged 18 to 65 years. Patients with uncontrolled infections, other autoimmune diseases, pregnancy or lactation were excluded. Diagnoses were based on clinical symptoms, serum thyroxine and TRAb, thyroid ultrasound and orbital computed tomography. PBMCs were separated from roughly 10 ml of fresh peripheral blood using Ficoll-Paque density gradient centrifugation. Total RNA was extracted with Trizol reagent, and quality was checked on an Agilent 2100 Bioanalyzer. Comment on this clonotype: Its antigen is still unknown. Base qualities are not recorded, but no much larger clone differs from it by a single base.

Here V drops 3 bases and J drops 2 bases, and the junction holds 7 bases not matched to any gene. From the cysteine up to the phenylalanine, the CDR3 has a length of 17 residues. Only the CDR3 portion is preserved as DNA: 51 bases, with reading frame beginning at the first base. From a lookup of the germline V gene, CDR1 and CDR2 are KGHSH and LQKENI. Amplification of TCR beta CDR3 regions was carried out from RNA transcripts. A first-round RT-PCR of the TCR CDR3 used the HTBI primer set with the Qiagen OneStep RT-PCR kit. Libraries were constructed in a second round of multiplex PCR, after which size selection and purification were carried out. The libraries were sequenced on an Illumina HiSeq2000 using paired-end 100 bp reads. The study's processing was this. Raw data were processed with SOAPnuke, discarding reads with adapters, uncalled bases, mean Phred below 15, or no exact constant-primer or identifier match. High-quality paired reads were merged with COPE v1.2.5, and unique nucleotide sequences were defined as clonotypes. Clonotypes were aligned to IMGT TRBV, TRBD and TRBJ reference segments using MiTCR v1.1. The analysis included only V-J combinations with a frequency above 0.0001, which together covered around 99% of the repertoires. A TCS score was defined as the ratio between F50 (clonal expansion) and ExV (chaos), using BLOSUM62-based TCRdist between CDR3 peptides within each V-J. Welch's t-statistics and random forest reduced roughly 500 V-J features to roughly 13, which were used in a naive Bayes classifier (R e1071). TCRdb itself trimmed the public reads at Q25 with fastp, ran MiXCR and retained productive beta chains. Identical CDR3 protein sequences are pooled into one entry, listed with their most common genes and DNA. The V and J calls and clone size come from TCRdb's table, not from the authors' own analysis. The sample includes roughly 400,000 distinct CDR3 sequences, with around 25% observed a single time. Clones ranked in the top ten supply 70% to 75% of the sample.

Sequencing input: blood. This receptor was taken from a man aged 45-60 years with Graves' hyperthyroidism. The chain was built from TRBV18 and TRBJ2-2; 9 bases in the junction line up with TRBD2. The encoded CDR3 is CASSPLSLAGNTGELFF. The DNA sequence reads TGTGCCAGCTCACCTCTTTCGCTAGCGGGAAACACCGGGGAGCTGTTTTTT. When the CDR3 is completed using the reference TRBV18 and TRBJ2-2 genes on either side, the full variable domain is NAGVMQNPRHLVRRRGQEARLRCSPMKGHSHVYWYRQLPEEGLKFMVYLQKENIIDESGMPKERFSAEFPKEGPSILRIQQVVRGDSAAYFCASSPLSLAGNTGELFFGEGSRLTVL.